This T cell receptor beta chain was recovered during a study of blood T cells in healthy people across ages. This CDR3 is built from 14 residues. Germline V gives CDR1 SQVTM, CDR2 ANQGSEA. V lost 7 bases and J lost 6, with 19 bases in between. Then a second PCR, running about 6 to 12 cycles, was carried out with a sample-barcoded 5' primer and a J-beta primer mix. TCRdb independently ran MiXCR on the 5' RACE reads; one entry per CDR3 protein. Here the sample spans about 1.1 million distinct CDR3 sequences, roughly two fifths being singletons. Findings and caveats of the study: In long-lived donors, naive CD4+ cell counts and diversity exceeded those of aged donors. Diversity of TCR beta correlated strongly with naive T cell percentage.

Samples had at least 6 million PBMCs isolated from them. The table lists this clonotype with many counts. Its antigen is as yet unknown. This chain links TRBV29-1 with TRBJ2-1; the D call may be TRBD1 or TRBD2 (7 bases each). This clonotype originated in a man between 18 and 35 years old in good health. The sequenced sample was blood. DNA of the CDR3: TGCAGCGCCTTAGTGGCAGGGGGGGGCAATGAGCAGTTCTTC. Amino acid sequence: CSALVAGGGNEQFF.